The table lists the clone carrying this T cell receptor (beta chain) with a count of one. What it binds is not known. 60 Vbeta and 13 Jbeta primers were used in PCR. Per the authors' pipeline: An analysis performed later counted 70 million to 90 million unique TCR beta chains (around 9.9 million of them shared). Measured with immunoSEQ multiplex PCR; TCRdb has only the in-frame clones, and not every one. The V and J calls and clone size come from that table; D and trimming were worked out from the DNA. The repertoire consists of some 150,000 clones, with roughly 73% occurring once and the leading ten covering 0.9% to 1.2%. The ends were cut back, 5 bases at V and 3 bases at J, with 14 bases in the middle. CDR1 is SQVTM, CDR2 ANQGSEA, per germline. The CDR3 is 13 amino acids. This sample was included in a study of cytomegalovirus exposure and HLA in healthy donors. Study results and limitations: HLA-A and HLA-B allele assignments for most subjects were reportedly predicted accurately using TCR beta sequences. A later analysis reported that several of the most significant clusters appeared to be linked to common viral pathogens, among them Epstein-Barr virus. Researchers reported that a few CMV-associated chains were confirmed in vitro as CMV antigen-specific.

The specimen sequenced was PBMCs. V is TRBV29-1 and J is TRBJ2-7, with D tentatively TRBD1 (6 bases). The receptor was isolated from a male donor in good health and CMV-seronegative. The CDR3 bases are TGCAGCGTTAGGTCTGGACAGCACTACGAGCAGTACTTC. Its translation is CSVRSGQHYEQYF.